The rows below give T cell receptor beta chains drawn from one sample of a study of blood T cell repertoires in COVID-19. Sequencing used immunoSEQ multiplex PCR; TCRdb keeps in-frame clones, though not all of them. The data contain 130,000 to 150,000 clones, around 82% of them seen just once; the ten biggest clones take up approximately 12%. The sequenced sample consisted of peripheral blood. All receptors derive from a man aged 55-75 years with active or convalescent COVID-19. Each CDR3 is given with its conserved first and last residue. Fields, in order: CDR3 protein, CDR3 DNA, D gene, clone size, V gene, J gene. D genes are given only for firm matches. Clone size is stated in some rows and not others, as once, few, many or a class when expanded.

CDR3aa: CATSDSGHNTEAFF; CDR3nt: TGTGCCACCAGTGATTCGGGACATAACACTGAAGCTTTCTTT; d_gene: NA; abundance: NA; v_gene: TRBV24-1; j_gene: TRBJ1-1
CDR3aa: CASSPGSRGFTDTQYF; CDR3nt: TGTGCCAGCTCACCCGGATCCAGGGGGTTCACAGATACGCAGTATTTT; d_gene: TRBD1; abundance: NA; v_gene: TRBV18; j_gene: TRBJ2-3
CDR3aa: CASFGEEAFF; CDR3nt: TGTGCCAGTTTTGGGGAGGAAGCTTTCTTT; d_gene: NA; abundance: NA; v_gene: TRBV19; j_gene: TRBJ1-1
CDR3aa: CASSMVGGLGYNEQFF; CDR3nt: TGTGCCAGTAGTATGGTAGGCGGACTTGGTTACAATGAGCAGTTCTTC; d_gene: NA; abundance: NA; v_gene: TRBV19; j_gene: TRBJ2-1
CDR3aa: CASSPLAGALNEQYF; CDR3nt: TGTGCCAGCAGCCCCTTAGCGGGAGCCCTGAACGAGCAGTACTTC; d_gene: TRBD2; abundance: once; v_gene: TRBV3-1/TRBV3-2; j_gene: TRBJ2-7
CDR3aa: CASSQRESYEQYF; CDR3nt: TGCGCCAGCAGCCAGCGGGAGTCCTACGAGCAGTACTTC; d_gene: TRBD2; abundance: NA; v_gene: TRBV4-1; j_gene: TRBJ2-7
CDR3aa: CASSLQGNLAGELFF; CDR3nt: TGTGCCAGCAGCTTACAGGGGAATCTCGCCGGGGAGCTGTTTTTT; d_gene: NA; abundance: NA; v_gene: TRBV7-2; j_gene: TRBJ2-2
CDR3aa: CASSGQVAGELFF; CDR3nt: TGTGCCAGCAGTGGACAGGTTGCCGGGGAGCTGTTTTTT; d_gene: TRBD1; abundance: NA; v_gene: TRBV28; j_gene: TRBJ2-2
CDR3aa: CASSPKRRLAGASSEQFF; CDR3nt: TGTGCCAGCAGTCCAAAGCGGCGCCTAGCGGGCGCCTCGAGCGAGCAGTTCTTC; d_gene: TRBD2; abundance: NA; v_gene: TRBV7-9; j_gene: TRBJ2-1
CDR3aa: CASSYSNSEQYF; CDR3nt: TGTGCCAGCAGTTACTCAAATTCTGAGCAGTACTTC; d_gene: NA; abundance: few; v_gene: TRBV6-5; j_gene: TRBJ2-7
CDR3aa: CASSILGVRANTEAFF; CDR3nt: TGTGCCAGTAGTATTCTCGGTGTCAGGGCAAACACTGAAGCTTTCTTT; d_gene: NA; abundance: NA; v_gene: TRBV19; j_gene: TRBJ1-1
CDR3aa: CASSLTVSLYGYTF; CDR3nt: TGTGCCAGCAGCTTAACCGTTTCCCTCTATGGCTACACCTTC; d_gene: NA; abundance: NA; v_gene: TRBV7-3; j_gene: TRBJ1-2
CDR3aa: CASSQVSGWNYGYTF; CDR3nt: TGTGCCAGCAGCCAAGTTTCAGGGTGGAACTATGGCTACACCTTC; d_gene: NA; abundance: few; v_gene: TRBV14; j_gene: TRBJ1-2
CDR3aa: CSASRGDPQTGELFF; CDR3nt: TGCAGTGCTAGTAGGGGCGACCCCCAAACCGGGGAGCTGTTTTTT; d_gene: NA; abundance: NA; v_gene: TRBV20-1; j_gene: TRBJ2-2
CDR3aa: CATSDLQREGNEQFF; CDR3nt: TGTGCCACCAGTGATCTCCAGCGGGAGGGAAATGAGCAGTTCTTC; d_gene: TRBD2; abundance: NA; v_gene: TRBV24-1; j_gene: TRBJ2-1
CDR3aa: CASSLGTGFEQYF; CDR3nt: TGTGCCAGCAGCTTAGGGACAGGGTTCGAGCAGTACTTC; d_gene: TRBD1; abundance: NA; v_gene: TRBV7-2; j_gene: TRBJ2-7
CDR3aa: CASSFDRGWEQYF; CDR3nt: TGTGCCAGCAGCTTCGACAGGGGATGGGAGCAGTACTTC; d_gene: TRBD1; abundance: NA; v_gene: TRBV7-2; j_gene: TRBJ2-7
CDR3aa: CASSLRGAGQGNEKLFF; CDR3nt: TGTGCCAGCAGTTTAAGGGGTGCGGGACAGGGGAATGAAAAACTGTTTTTT; d_gene: TRBD1; abundance: NA; v_gene: TRBV28; j_gene: TRBJ1-4
CDR3aa: CASSLSVTLNSYEQYF; CDR3nt: TGTGCCAGCAGTTTATCCGTGACACTCAACTCCTACGAGCAGTACTTC; d_gene: NA; abundance: NA; v_gene: TRBV27; j_gene: TRBJ2-7